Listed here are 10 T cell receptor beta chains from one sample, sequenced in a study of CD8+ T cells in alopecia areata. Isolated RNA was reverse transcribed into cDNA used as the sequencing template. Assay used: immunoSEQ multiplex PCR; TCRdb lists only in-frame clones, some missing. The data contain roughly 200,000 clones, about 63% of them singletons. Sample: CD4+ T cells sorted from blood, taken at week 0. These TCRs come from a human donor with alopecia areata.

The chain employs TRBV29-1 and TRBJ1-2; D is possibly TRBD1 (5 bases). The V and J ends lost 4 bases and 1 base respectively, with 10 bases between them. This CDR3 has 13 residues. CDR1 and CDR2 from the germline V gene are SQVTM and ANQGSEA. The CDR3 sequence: CSVAGGGNYGYTF. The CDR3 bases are TGCAGCGTTGCCGGGGGAGGTAACTATGGCTACACCTTC.

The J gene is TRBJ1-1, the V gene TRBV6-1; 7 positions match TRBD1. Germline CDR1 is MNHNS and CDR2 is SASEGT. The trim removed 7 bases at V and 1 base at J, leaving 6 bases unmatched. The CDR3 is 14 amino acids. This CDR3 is CASTFRQGNTEAFF. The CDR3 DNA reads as TGTGCCAGCACATTCCGACAGGGGAACACTGAAGCTTTCTTT.

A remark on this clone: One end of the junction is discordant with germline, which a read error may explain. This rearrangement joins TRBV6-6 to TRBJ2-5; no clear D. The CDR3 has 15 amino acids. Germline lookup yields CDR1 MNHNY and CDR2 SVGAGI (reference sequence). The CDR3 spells CAISELSSAAKTQYF. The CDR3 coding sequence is TGTGCCATCAGTGAGCTAAGTTCGGCTGCCAAGACCCAGTACTTC.

The CDR3 DNA follows: TGTGCTAGTGGTTTGGGCCTTCGTTATTCCCGGGAGACCCAGTACTTC. Translated, it gives CASGLGLRYSRETQYF. V is TRBV12-5 and J is TRBJ2-5; D unclear. V was pared by 1 base and J by 5 bases, with 17 bases between. The CDR3 runs 16 residues. Germline CDR1 reads LGHNT; CDR2 reads FRNRAP.

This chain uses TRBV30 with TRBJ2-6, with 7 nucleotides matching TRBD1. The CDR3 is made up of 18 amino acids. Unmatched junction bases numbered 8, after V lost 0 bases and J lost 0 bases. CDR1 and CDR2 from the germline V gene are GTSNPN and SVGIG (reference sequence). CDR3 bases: TGTGCCTGGAGTGTACGTGTGGCAGGGGGCTCTGGGGCCAACGTCCTGACTTTC. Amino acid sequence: CAWSVRVAGGSGANVLTF.

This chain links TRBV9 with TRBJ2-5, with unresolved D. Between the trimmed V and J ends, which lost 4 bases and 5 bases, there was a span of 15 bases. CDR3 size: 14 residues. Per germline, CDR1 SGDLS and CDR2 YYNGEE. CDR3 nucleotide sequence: TGTGCCAGCAGCCCCCCAGCCGTGGAGGAGACCCAGTACTTC. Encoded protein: CASSPPAVEETQYF.

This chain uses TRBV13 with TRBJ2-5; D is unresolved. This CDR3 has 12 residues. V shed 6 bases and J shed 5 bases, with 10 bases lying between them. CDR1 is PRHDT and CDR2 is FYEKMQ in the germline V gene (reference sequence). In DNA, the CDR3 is TGTGCCAGCAGTCTTTATGGGGAGACCCAGTACTTC. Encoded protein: CASSLYGETQYF.

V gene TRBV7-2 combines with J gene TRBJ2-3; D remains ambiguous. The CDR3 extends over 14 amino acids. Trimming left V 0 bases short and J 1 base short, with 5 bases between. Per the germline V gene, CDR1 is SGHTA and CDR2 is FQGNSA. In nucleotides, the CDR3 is TGTGCCAGCAGCTTAGCTTTGGGCACAGATACGCAGTATTTT. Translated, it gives CASSLALGTDTQYF.

The CDR3 spells CRDRDNQPQHF. In DNA, the CDR3 is TGCAGGGATCGGGACAATCAGCCCCAGCATTTT. This chain uses TRBV20-1 with TRBJ1-5, with D unclear. The CDR3 has 11 residues. Germline loops: CDR1 DFQATT, CDR2 SNEGSKA (reference sequence).

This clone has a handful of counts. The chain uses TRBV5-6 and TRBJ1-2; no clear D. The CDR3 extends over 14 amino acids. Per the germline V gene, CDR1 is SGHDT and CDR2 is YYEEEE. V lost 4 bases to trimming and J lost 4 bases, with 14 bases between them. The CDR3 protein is CASSAGHGVYGYTF. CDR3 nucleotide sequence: TGTGCCAGCAGCGCCGGGCACGGCGTCTATGGCTACACCTTC.